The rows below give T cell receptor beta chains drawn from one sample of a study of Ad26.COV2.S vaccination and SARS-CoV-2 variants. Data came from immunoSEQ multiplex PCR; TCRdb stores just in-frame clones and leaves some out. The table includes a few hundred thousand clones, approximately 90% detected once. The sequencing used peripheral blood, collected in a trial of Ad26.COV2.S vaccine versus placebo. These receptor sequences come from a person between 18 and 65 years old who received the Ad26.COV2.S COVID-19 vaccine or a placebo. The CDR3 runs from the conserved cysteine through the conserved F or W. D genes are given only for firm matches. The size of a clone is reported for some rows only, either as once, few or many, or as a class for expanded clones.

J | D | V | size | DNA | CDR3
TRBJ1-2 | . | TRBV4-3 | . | TGCGCCAGCAGCCAAGGAGCCACTAACTATGGCTACACCTTC | CASSQGATNYGYTF
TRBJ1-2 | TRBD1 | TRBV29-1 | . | TGCAGCGTACTGAGGTCGACAGGGATTAACTATGGCTACACCTTC | CSVLRSTGINYGYTF
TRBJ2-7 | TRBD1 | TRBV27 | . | TGTGCCAGCAGGACACAGGGGTTACCCTACGAGCAGTACTTC | CASRTQGLPYEQYF
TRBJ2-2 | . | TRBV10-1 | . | TGCGCCAGCGGAGAGCGGGCCGGGGAGCTGTTTTTT | CASGERAGELFF
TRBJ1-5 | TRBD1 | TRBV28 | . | TGTGCCAGCAGTTACTCCGGGACAGGGATACGCAATCAGCCCCAGCATTTT | CASSYSGTGIRNQPQHF
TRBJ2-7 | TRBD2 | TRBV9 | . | TGTGCCAGCACCTCGGGGCTAGCGGGGCCACTGGGGGAGCAGTACTTC | CASTSGLAGPLGEQYF
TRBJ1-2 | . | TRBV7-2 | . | TGTGCCAGCAAATCGTTGGAGGGACCTAACTATGGCTACACCTTC | CASKSLEGPNYGYTF
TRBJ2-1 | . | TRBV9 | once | TGTGCCAGCAGCGTAGTCGGAGAACAATACAATGAGCAGTTCTTC | CASSVVGEQYNEQFF
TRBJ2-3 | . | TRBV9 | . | TGTGCCAGCAGCCCTAAGGAGGGCCGGGGGATAGATACGCAGTATTTT | CASSPKEGRGIDTQYF
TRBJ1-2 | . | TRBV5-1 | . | TGCGCCAGCAGCTTGGCAGATAACTATGGCTACACCTTC | CASSLADNYGYTF
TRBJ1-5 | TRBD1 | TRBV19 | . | TGTGCCAGTAGTAGAGGACAGGGATGGTTGGGCAATCAGCCCCAGCATTTT | CASSRGQGWLGNQPQHF
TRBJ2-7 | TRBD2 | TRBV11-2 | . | TGTGCCAGCAGCTCCAGTAACCCCAAAGCGGGGGAAACCTACGAGCAGTACTTC | CASSSSNPKAGETYEQYF
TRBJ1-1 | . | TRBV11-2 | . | TGTGCCAGCAGTAAAGAGGGACCGTTGAACACTGAAGCTTTCTTT | CASSKEGPLNTEAFF
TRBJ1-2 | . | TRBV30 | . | TGTGCCTGGAGTGTTGGACTTGGCTACACCTTC | CAWSVGLGYTF
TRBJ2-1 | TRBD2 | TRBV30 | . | TGTGCCTGGAATAGCGGGGGGCCTTCCTACAATGAGCAGTTCTTC | CAWNSGGPSYNEQFF
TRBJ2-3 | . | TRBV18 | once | TGTGCCAGCTCACGCAACAGGGACCCAGATACGCAGTATTTT | CASSRNRDPDTQYF
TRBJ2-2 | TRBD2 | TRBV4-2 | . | TGTGCCAGCAGCCAAGATCCTCTAGGGACTAGCGTCACCGGGGAGCTGTTTTTT | CASSQDPLGTSVTGELFF
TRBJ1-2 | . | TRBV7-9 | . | TGTGCCAGCAGCTTATTGCTGGCAGGAAACTATGGCTACACCTTC | CASSLLLAGNYGYTF
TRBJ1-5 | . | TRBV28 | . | TGTGCCAGCAGTTTCGACAGCAATCAGCCCCAGCATTTT | CASSFDSNQPQHF
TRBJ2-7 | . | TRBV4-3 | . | TGCGCCAGCAGCCAAGGAACAACGTACTACGAGCAGTACTTC | CASSQGTTYYEQYF
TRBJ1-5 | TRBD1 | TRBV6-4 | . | TGTGCCACCCTGGAAGCGGGACAGACCAATCAGCCCCAGCATTTT | CATLEAGQTNQPQHF
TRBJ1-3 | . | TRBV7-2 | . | TGTGCCAGCAGCCAAGGCTCCATTGTGGGTACAGGAGGAACCATATATTTT | CASSQGSIVGTGGTIYF
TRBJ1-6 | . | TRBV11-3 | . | TGTGCCAGCGGGTGGACAGCTAATTCACCCCTCCACTTT | CASGWTANSPLHF
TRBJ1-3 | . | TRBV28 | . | TGTGCCAGCAGTTTCCGTCCGACAGTTTACTCTGGAAACACCATATATTTT | CASSFRPTVYSGNTIYF
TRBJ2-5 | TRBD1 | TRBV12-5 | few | TGTGCTAGTGGGACGGGACAGGGAAGTCTCCAAGAGACCCAGTACTTC | CASGTGQGSLQETQYF
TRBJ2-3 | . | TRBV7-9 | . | TGTGCCAGCACCACTTACGGGGGCGGATCTCAGCCACGCACAGATACGCAGTATTTT | CASTTYGGGSQPRTDTQYF
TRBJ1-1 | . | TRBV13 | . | TGTGCCAGCACCCTTTTGAACACTGAAGCTTTCTTT | CASTLLNTEAFF
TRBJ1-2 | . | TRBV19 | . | TGTGCCAGTAGTGTTATAGGAGACTATGGCTACACCTTC | CASSVIGDYGYTF
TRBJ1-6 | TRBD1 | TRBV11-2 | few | TGTGCCAGCCGAGGGACAGGGTTTTGGTCACCCCTCCACTTT | CASRGTGFWSPLHF
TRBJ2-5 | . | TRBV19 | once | TGTGCCAGTAGTCCCGGATTAGAGGGAGAGACCCAGTACTTC | CASSPGLEGETQYF
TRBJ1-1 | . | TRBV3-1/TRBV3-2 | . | TGTGCCAGCAGCCAAGAAACCCGGCCTAGGGGGGTTGACACTGAAGCTTTCTTT | CASSQETRPRGVDTEAFF
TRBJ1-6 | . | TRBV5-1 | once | TGCGCCAGCAGCCCGGTGTACCGGGACACGCAAAACCGGGTTTCACCCCTCCACTTT | CASSPVYRDTQNRVSPLHF
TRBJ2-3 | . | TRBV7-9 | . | TGTGCCAGCACCGCTCGGGAAGGGACAGATACGCAGTATTTT | CASTAREGTDTQYF
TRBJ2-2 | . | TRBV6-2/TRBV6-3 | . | TGTGCCAGCAGTTACTCCAGGGGAACCGGGGAGCTGTTTTTT | CASSYSRGTGELFF
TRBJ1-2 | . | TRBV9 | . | TGTGCCAGCGCGAAACACAGGGTTCCTAACTATGGCTACACCTTC | CASAKHRVPNYGYTF
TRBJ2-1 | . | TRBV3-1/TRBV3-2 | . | TGTGCCAGCAGCCAAGTATATCTTACAAGCAATGAGCAGTTCTTC | CASSQVYLTSNEQFF
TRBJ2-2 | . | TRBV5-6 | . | TGTGCCAGCAGCTTGGTAGTTATAGGGCCCACGAACACCGGGGAGCTGTTTTTT | CASSLVVIGPTNTGELFF
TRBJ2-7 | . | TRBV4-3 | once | TGCGCCAGCAGCCAAGATCGATGGGCGGAGGCGGGACAGGAGGGACTAAATGAGCAGTACTTC | CASSQDRWAEAGQEGLNEQYF
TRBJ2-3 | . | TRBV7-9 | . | TGTGCCAGCAGCTTAGCGTCGGTCAGGGAGACCACAGATACGCAGTATTTT | CASSLASVRETTDTQYF
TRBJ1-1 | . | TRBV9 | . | TGTGCCAGCAGCCCCCCACGGGGGGGAAACACTGAAGCTTTCTTT | CASSPPRGGNTEAFF
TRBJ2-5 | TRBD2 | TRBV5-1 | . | TGCGCCAGCAGCTTGGGGCTAGCGGGGGCAACCCAAGAGACCCAGTACTTC | CASSLGLAGATQETQYF
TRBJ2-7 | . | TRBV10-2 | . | TGCGCCAGCAGTGAGTCGAATCGCTACGAGCAGTACTTC | CASSESNRYEQYF
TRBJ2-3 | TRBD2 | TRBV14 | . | TGTGCCAGCAGCCACGGACTAGCGAGGGTGACAGATACGCAGTATTTT | CASSHGLARVTDTQYF
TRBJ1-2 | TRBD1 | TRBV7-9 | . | TGTGCCAGCAGTTCCCGACAGGGACTTTATGGCTACACCTTC | CASSSRQGLYGYTF
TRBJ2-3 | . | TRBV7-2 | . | TGTGCCAGCAGCTTAGGCCCCCCAGATACGCAGTATTTT | CASSLGPPDTQYF
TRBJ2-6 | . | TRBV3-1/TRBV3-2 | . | TGTGCCAGCAGCCAGCGCCCAGATTATTCTGGGGCCAACGTCCTGACTTTC | CASSQRPDYSGANVLTF
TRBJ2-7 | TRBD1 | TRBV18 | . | TGTGCCAGCTCAGAACAGGGGGCGTGGGAGCAGTACTTC | CASSEQGAWEQYF
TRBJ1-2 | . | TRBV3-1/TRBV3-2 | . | TGTGCCAGCAGCCAACCTATCAAACAGGGAGTTCGTTCTGGCTACACCTTC | CASSQPIKQGVRSGYTF